This T cell receptor (beta chain) was sequenced during a study of CXCR3-negative and CXCR3-positive naive CD8 T cells. Study observations and caveats: Hydrophobicity was higher for TRB CDR3s found in CXCR3-positive naive cells than in CXCR3-negative naive cells. Both naive subsets showed comparably high diversity, and memory CD8+ cells showed much lower diversity.

As concerns this clonotype: Its antigen is undetermined.

Preparation of TRB cDNA libraries relied on 5' RACE carrying UMI labels. Reprocessing the 5' RACE reads, TCRdb reports a single entry for every CDR3 protein and omits DNA. This sample's clone table lists 120,000 to 150,000 distinct CDR3 sequences. CDR1 and CDR2 (germline): LGHDT, YNNKEL (reference sequence). CDR3 length: 16 residues. This chain uses TRBV3-1 with TRBJ2-7; TCRdb's D gene call, TRBD1, goes unchecked for lack of DNA. The specimen was naive CXCR3+ CD8+ T cells from blood. The subset was: CD45RO-CCR7+CD27+CD95- naive CD8+ T cells expressing CXCR3 (TNR3+). This clonotype originated in a human donor in good health. Some clones in this sample may be carry-over from other donors' samples. CDR3 region: CASSQDGKAPFYEQYF.